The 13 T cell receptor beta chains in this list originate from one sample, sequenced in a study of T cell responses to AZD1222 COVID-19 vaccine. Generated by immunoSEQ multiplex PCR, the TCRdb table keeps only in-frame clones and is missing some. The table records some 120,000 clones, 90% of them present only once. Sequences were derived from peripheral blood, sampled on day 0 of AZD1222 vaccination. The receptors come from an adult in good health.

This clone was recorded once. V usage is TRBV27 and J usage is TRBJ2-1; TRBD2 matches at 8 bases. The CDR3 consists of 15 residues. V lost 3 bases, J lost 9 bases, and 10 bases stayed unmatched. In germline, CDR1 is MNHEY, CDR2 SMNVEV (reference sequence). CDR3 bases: TGTGCCAGCAGTTTTGGAGGACTAGCTGGGGGTGAGCAGTTCTTC. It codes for CASSFGGLAGGEQFF.

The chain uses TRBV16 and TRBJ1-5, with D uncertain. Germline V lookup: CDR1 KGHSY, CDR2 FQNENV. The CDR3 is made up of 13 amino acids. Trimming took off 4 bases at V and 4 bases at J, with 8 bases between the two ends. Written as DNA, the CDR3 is TGTGCCAGCAGCCCCGAATTTAATCAGCCCCAGCATTTT. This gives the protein CASSPEFNQPQHF.

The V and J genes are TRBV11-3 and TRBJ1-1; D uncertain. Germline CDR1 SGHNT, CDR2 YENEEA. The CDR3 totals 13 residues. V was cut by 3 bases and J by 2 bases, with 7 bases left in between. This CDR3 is CASSFSSNTEAFF. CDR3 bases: TGTGCCAGCAGCTTTAGTAGTAACACTGAAGCTTTCTTT.

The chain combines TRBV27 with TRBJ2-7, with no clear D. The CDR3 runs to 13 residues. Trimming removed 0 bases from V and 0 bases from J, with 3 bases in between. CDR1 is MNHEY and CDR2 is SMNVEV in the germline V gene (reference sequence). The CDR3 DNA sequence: TGTGCCAGCAGTTTATCTGGCTCCTACGAGCAGTACTTC. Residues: CASSLSGSYEQYF.

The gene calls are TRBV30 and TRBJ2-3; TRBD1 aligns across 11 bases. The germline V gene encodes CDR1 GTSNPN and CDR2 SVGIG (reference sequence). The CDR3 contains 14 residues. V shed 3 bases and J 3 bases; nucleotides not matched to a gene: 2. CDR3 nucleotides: TGTGCCTGGAGAGGGGACAGGGGGACAGATACGCAGTATTTT. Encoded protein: CAWRGDRGTDTQYF.

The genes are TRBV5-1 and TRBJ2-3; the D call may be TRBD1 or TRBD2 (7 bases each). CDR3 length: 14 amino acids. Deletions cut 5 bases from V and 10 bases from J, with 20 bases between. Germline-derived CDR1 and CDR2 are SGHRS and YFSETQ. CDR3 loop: CASSPRGAGGAQYF. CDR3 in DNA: TGCGCCAGCAGTCCCCGGGGGGCAGGGGGGGCGCAGTATTTT. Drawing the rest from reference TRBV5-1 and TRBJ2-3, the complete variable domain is KAGVTQTPRYLIKTRGQQVTLSCSPISGHRSVSWYQQTPGQGLQFLFEYFSETQRNKGNFPGRFSGRQFSNSRSEMNVSTLELGDSALYLCASSPRGAGGAQYFGPGTRLTVL.

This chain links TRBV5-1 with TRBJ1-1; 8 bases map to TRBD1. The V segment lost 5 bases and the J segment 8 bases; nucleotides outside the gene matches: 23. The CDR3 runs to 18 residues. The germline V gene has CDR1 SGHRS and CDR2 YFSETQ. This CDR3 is CASRQPDHRGRVNTEAFF. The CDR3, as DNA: TGCGCCAGCAGACAACCTGACCACAGGGGGAGAGTTAATACCGAAGCTTTCTTT.

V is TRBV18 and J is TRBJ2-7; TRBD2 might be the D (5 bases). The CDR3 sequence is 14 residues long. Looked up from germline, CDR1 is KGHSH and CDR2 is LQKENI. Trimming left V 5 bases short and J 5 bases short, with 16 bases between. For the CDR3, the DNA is TGTGCCAGCTCAACGCTCCGGGAAAGGAACGAGCAGTACTTC. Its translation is CASSTLRERNEQYF.

Here the CDR3 DNA reads TGTGCCAGCAGCCCCTTTACAGGGGGTGACGAGCAGTACTTC. This encodes CASSPFTGGDEQYF. The chain uses TRBV7-2 and TRBJ2-7, with 8 positions matching TRBD1. V lost 5 bases to trimming and J lost 5 bases; unmatched junction nucleotides: 8. The CDR3 is 14 residues long. Germline CDR1 and CDR2: SGHTA and FQGNSA.

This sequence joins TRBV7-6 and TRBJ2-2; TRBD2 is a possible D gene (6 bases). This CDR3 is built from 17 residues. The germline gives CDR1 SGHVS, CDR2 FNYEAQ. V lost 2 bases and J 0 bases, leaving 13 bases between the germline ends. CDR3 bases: TGTGCCAGCAGCTTAATGGCGGGACCCGCGAACACCGGGGAGCTGTTTTTT. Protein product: CASSLMAGPANTGELFF.

This CDR3 reads CASSDPRGRLGYTF. For the CDR3, the DNA is TGTGCCAGTAGCGACCCCCGGGGGCGCTTGGGCTACACCTTC. The gene calls are TRBV19 and TRBJ1-2, with TRBD1 as a possible D gene (6 bases). Trimming removed 6 bases from V and 8 bases from J, with 19 bases in between. Germline V CDR1 and CDR2: LNHDA, SQIVND (reference sequence). CDR3 length equals 14 residues. Complete variable domain (other parts from reference TRBV19 and TRBJ1-2): DGGITQSPKYLFRKEGQNVTLSCEQNLNHDAMYWYRQDPGQGLRLIYYSQIVNDFQKGDIAEGYSVSREKKESFPLTVTSAQKNPTAFYLCASSDPRGRLGYTFGSGTRLTVV.

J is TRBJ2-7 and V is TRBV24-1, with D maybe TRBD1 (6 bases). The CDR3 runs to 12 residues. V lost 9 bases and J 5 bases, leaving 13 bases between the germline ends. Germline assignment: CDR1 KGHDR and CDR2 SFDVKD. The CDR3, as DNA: TGTGCCACCGCCGGGGACACCCACGAGCAGTACTTC. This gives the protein CATAGDTHEQYF.

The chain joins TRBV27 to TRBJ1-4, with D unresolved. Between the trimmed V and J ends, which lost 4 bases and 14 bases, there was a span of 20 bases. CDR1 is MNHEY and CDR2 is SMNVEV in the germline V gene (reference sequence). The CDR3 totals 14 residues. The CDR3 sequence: CASSSAPYTMGLFF. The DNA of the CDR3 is TGTGCCAGCAGTTCGGCTCCCTACACTATGGGGCTGTTTTTT.